This T cell receptor (beta chain) appears in the sequencing data of a study of blood T cell repertoires in COVID-19 (dated by TCRdb to the early 2020s). About the investigation overall: Samples from collaborators originated in the United States, Italy and Spain and spanned both the acute and convalescent phases of COVID-19. The material from the prospective study consisted of cDNA or gDNA derived from T cells, B-cell-depleted T cells, or PBMCs. HLA class I and class II types, where available, came from metadata supplied by the sample provider rather than from assay-based typing. A de-identified subject ID, COVID-19 status, age in years and sex were almost always included in the sample metadata. Deeply sampled blood TCRbeta repertoires from subjects exposed to, actively infected with, or recovered from COVID-19 were included in the dataset. The repertoires were released in a freely available public database intended as a resource for research on the immune response to SARS-CoV-2. Samples were obtained from the ongoing ImmuneRACE study (first 160 participants) and from 1,200 or so subjects provided by 6 global collaborators. Study-wide conclusions, independent of this receptor: How much clinical and demographic metadata was included differed by source and by participant, and the metadata was provided uncurated.

The collaborating institutions used their own protocols to collect whole blood in K2EDTA tubes. For TCRbeta analysis, collaborators shipped samples as frozen whole blood, isolated PBMCs, or DNA extracted from either of those sample types. Trimming accounts for 5 bases at V and 6 bases at J, while the number of junction bases matched to no gene is 8. From its cysteine to its phenylalanine, the CDR3 spans 15 amino acids. Only CDR3 DNA remains: 45 bases, in frame from the first base. Based on the germline V gene, the CDR1 and CDR2 sequences are MNHEY and SVGEGT. TCRbeta CDR3 regions were amplified from genomic DNA using the immunoSEQ Assay, a bias-controlled multiplex PCR. The authors' analysis ran thus. The number of nucleated cells in each sample was estimated by amplification of reference gene primers within the assay. Sequence reads were collapsed and filtered to measure the absolute abundance of every unique TCRbeta CDR3 rearrangement. For each sample, productive Simpson clonality was calculated by taking the square root of Simpson's diversity index across productive rearrangements. This is the immuneACCESS table as TCRdb keeps it, with only in-frame sequences that have V and J called. A part of the clones is gone; compared with another copy, unresolved V genes explain less than half, and the rest is unexplained. V and J calls and clone size are copied from that table; D and trimming were computed from the DNA. The sample table holds 65,000 to 75,000 clones, of which 80% to 90% were seen once. The top ten clones comprise more than 15% of the sample.

Worth noting for this clone: What this receptor recognizes is not known. There are no base qualities to consult, and no much larger clone falls within one base.

This TCR was sampled from an elderly man with acute or convalescent COVID-19. The sample taken for sequencing was peripheral blood. In this chain, TRBV6-2 or TRBV6-3 is recombined with TRBJ1-2, with TRBD1 identical over 11 junction bases. The DNA sequence is given as TGTGCCAGCAGTCACGTCCCGGACAGGGGGCATGGCTACACCTTC. Its protein reads: CASSHVPDRGHGYTF.